The clone carrying this T cell receptor (beta chain) was observed a few times. Its target is unknown. The source of the sample is a study of blood T cells in healthy people across ages. Study results and limitations: The study regarded diversity estimates from one million T cells as underestimates.

Alongside a J-beta primer mix, a sample-barcoded 5' primer served in a second PCR lasting about 6 to 12 cycles. Each cDNA molecule was tagged by a template-switch adaptor that had 12 random nucleotides. TCRdb reprocessed the 5' RACE reads via MiXCR and lists one record per CDR3 protein. The sample shows roughly 1.4 million distinct CDR3 sequences, roughly 59% of them seen only once. The V gene lost 6 bases and the J gene lost 6 bases, with 18 bases spanning the gap. The CDR3 runs 14 residues. The germline CDR1 and CDR2 sequences are SEHNR and FQNEAQ (reference sequence). Sequences were obtained from blood. The chain has TRBV7-9 and TRBJ2-7; D perhaps matches TRBD1 (5 bases). This sequence originates from a man between 18 and 29 years old in good health. The CDR3 loop is CASSRADSAGEQYF. CDR3 nucleotide sequence: TGTGCCAGCAGTCGCGCAGACAGCGCTGGCGAGCAGTACTTC. Combining the CDR3 with reference TRBV7-9 and TRBJ2-7 gives the whole variable domain DTGVSQNPRHKITKRGQNVTFRCDPISEHNRLYWYRQTLGQGPEFLTYFQNEAQLEKSRLLSDRFSAERPKGSFSTLEIQRTEQGDSAMYLCASSRADSAGEQYFGPGTRLTVT.